The 3 T cell receptor beta chains reported below all come from one sample, sequenced in a study of T cell responses to AZD1222 COVID-19 vaccine. The assay was immunoSEQ multiplex PCR, and TCRdb's table has in-frame clones only and misses some. The table lists about 160,000 clones, 88% of them singletons, with roughly 5.5% in the top ten. The sample in question was peripheral blood, obtained on day 0 of AZD1222 vaccination. Receptors originate from an adult in good health.

Of note for this clone: The germline gene is not matched at one end of the junction; a read error may be the cause. The chain joins TRBV20-1 to TRBJ2-7, with TRBD2 matching over 7 bases. The CDR3 length is 10 residues. CDR1 is DFQATT and CDR2 is SNEGSKA in the germline V gene (reference sequence). For the CDR3, the DNA is TGTCGACTAGCTCTTTACGAGCAGTACTTC. Protein product: CRLALYEQYF.

V gene TRBV28 combines with J gene TRBJ1-4; 9 positions match TRBD1. The CDR3 is made up of 16 amino acids. J lost 3 bases, V lost 4 bases, and 6 bases had no gene match. Germline V gene data show CDR1 as MDHEN and CDR2 as SYDVKM. The DNA for the CDR3 is TGTGCCAGCAGTTCCACAGGGGGCAGAGCTAATGAAAAACTGTTTTTT. This gives the protein CASSSTGGRANEKLFF.

This clone was observed a handful of times. The chain couples TRBV5-4 to TRBJ2-7; 7 bases are a match to TRBD2. Unmatched junction bases numbered 3, after V lost 5 bases and J lost 7 bases. The CDR3 length is 11 residues. Per the germline V gene, CDR1 is SGHNT and CDR2 is YYREEE (reference sequence). CDR3 in DNA: TGTGCCAGCAGAGGAGCGGGGGAGCAGTACTTC. Its translation is CASRGAGEQYF.